This TCR beta chain stems from a study of a mutant IDH1 vaccine in newly diagnosed glioma. Study summary: Treatment recipients were about 60% male and around 40% female, and their mean age was roughly 44 years. The earlier regimen, radiotherapy, temozolomide, or both, was most often both.

Documented time point: week 35, safety follow-up. Each dose of the vaccine consisted of 300 ug of mutant IDH1 20-mer peptide, with topical imiquimod. Points on this clone: What it recognizes is unknown.

Trimming left V 1 base short and J 1 base short, with 4 bases between. Germline loops: CDR1 LNHDA, CDR2 SQIVND (reference sequence). There are 13 residues in the CDR3. Libraries were prepared by immunoSEQ multiplex PCR; TCRdb keeps only in-frame clonotypes and omits some of them. The data show around 41,000 clones, 85% to 90% seen once. Sequencing used PBMCs, obtained from a glioma patient whose treatment included an IDH1 peptide vaccine. The J gene is TRBJ1-1, the V gene TRBV19; D remains ambiguous. This sequence was found in a man aged 40-49 years with glioma. The DNA of the CDR3 is TGTGCCAGTAGTATAGCCCAGAACACTGAAGCTTTCTTT. Its translation: CASSIAQNTEAFF. The full variable domain, rest sourced from reference TRBV19 and TRBJ1-1, is DGGITQSPKYLFRKEGQNVTLSCEQNLNHDAMYWYRQDPGQGLRLIYYSQIVNDFQKGDIAEGYSVSREKKESFPLTVTSAQKNPTAFYLCASSIAQNTEAFFGQGTRLTVV.